A single sample is the source of the 17 T cell receptor beta chains below, sequenced in a study of blood T cell repertoires in COVID-19. Libraries were prepared by immunoSEQ multiplex PCR; TCRdb keeps only in-frame clonotypes and omits some of them. The sample consists of 200,000 to 250,000 clones, 70% to 90% of them appearing once. Sequencing was done on a sample of peripheral blood. These receptors all come from a woman aged 60-75 years with active or convalescent COVID-19.

This clone was counted between two and nine times. The V call is TRBV20-1, the J call TRBJ1-4; maybe TRBD1 (6 bases). The CDR3 runs to 14 residues. Germline V CDR1 and CDR2: DFQATT, SNEGSKA (reference sequence). Trimming cost V 3 bases and J 6 bases, with 14 bases left between them. The CDR3: CSASLQGFHEKLFF. As DNA, the CDR3 is TGCAGTGCTAGTCTACAGGGATTTCATGAAAAACTGTTTTTT.

The chain employs TRBV19 and TRBJ2-7, with 7 bases that match TRBD1. The trim removed 10 bases at V and 7 bases at J, leaving 16 bases unmatched. The CDR3 totals 14 residues. The germline V gene encodes CDR1 LNHDA and CDR2 SQIVND (reference sequence). CDR3 sequence (DNA): TGTGCCACCCGCCCCTCGACAGGGCGGTGGGAGCAGTACTTC. It specifies CATRPSTGRWEQYF.

This clone was seen once. The chain recombines TRBV10-3 with TRBJ2-1; D gene unclear. The CDR3 loop spans 11 amino acids. V lost 0 bases to trimming and J lost 10 bases, with 4 bases between them. CDR1 is ENHRY, CDR2 SYGVKD, per germline. DNA for the CDR3: TGTGCCATCAGTGAGTCGAGGGAGCAGTTCTTC. It yields the protein CAISESREQFF.

J is TRBJ1-2 and V is TRBV4-2; the D gene is possibly TRBD1 (6 bases). This CDR3 has 15 residues. Germline loops: CDR1 LGHNA, CDR2 YNFKEQ. V lost 3 bases and J lost 4, with 15 bases in between. The CDR3 nucleotides read TGTGCCAGCAGCCAGCAGACAGGAATCACCTATGGCTACACCTTC. It encodes CASSQQTGITYGYTF.

The chain couples TRBV5-1 to TRBJ1-2, with D perhaps matching TRBD1 (6 bases). This CDR3 contains 13 residues. Germline loops: CDR1 SGHRS, CDR2 YFSETQ. Trimming stripped 0 bases from V and 8 bases from J, with 11 bases between. The CDR3, as DNA: TGCGCCAGCAGCTTGGGGCAGGGGATGGGCTACACCTTC. Translation: CASSLGQGMGYTF. The entire variable domain, with the rest obtained from reference TRBV5-1 and TRBJ1-2, is as follows: KAGVTQTPRYLIKTRGQQVTLSCSPISGHRSVSWYQQTPGQGLQFLFEYFSETQRNKGNFPGRFSGRQFSNSRSEMNVSTLELGDSALYLCASSLGQGMGYTFGSGTRLTVV.

The chain is built from TRBV2 and TRBJ1-2; no clear D. Germline-derived CDR1 and CDR2 are SNHLY and FYNNEI. Trimming took 5 bases from V and 0 from J, leaving 10 bases between them. This CDR3 has 14 residues. The CDR3 DNA is TGTGCCAGCAGTATCACCGGGACTAACTATGGCTACACCTTC. Amino acids: CASSITGTNYGYTF.

The chain employs TRBV7-3 and TRBJ1-1; TRBD1 might be the D (6 bases). The CDR3 runs 17 residues. Trimming left V 5 bases short and J 1 base short, with 20 bases between. Germline CDR1 reads SGHTA; CDR2 reads FQGTGA. CDR3 residues: CASSLGYGTGRNTEAFF. The CDR3 DNA is TGTGCCAGCAGCCTAGGGTATGGTACAGGGCGGAACACTGAAGCTTTCTTT.

The chain links TRBV5-1 to TRBJ2-7; 9 positions agree with TRBD1. V was clipped by 4 bases and J by 2 bases; unmatched bases: 4. Germline V CDR1 and CDR2: SGHRS, YFSETQ. The CDR3 loop spans 14 amino acids. CDR3 protein: CASSPGQGPYEQYV. DNA of the CDR3: TGCGCCAGCAGCCCCGGACAGGGGCCCTACGAGCAGTACGTC.

V and J are TRBV7-2 and TRBJ1-1; TRBD1 is a possible D gene (6 bases). The CDR3 consists of 14 residues. From germline, CDR1 is SGHTA and CDR2 FQGNSA. Trimming removed 4 bases from V and 5 bases from J, with 14 bases in between. The CDR3 reads CASSSAGAKTEAFF. CDR3 nucleotide sequence: TGTGCCAGCAGCTCCGCAGGGGCGAAGACTGAAGCTTTCTTT. Supplemented by reference TRBV7-2 and TRBJ1-1, the full variable domain reads GAGVSQSPSNKVTEKGKDVELRCDPISGHTALYWYRQSLGQGLEFLIYFQGNSAPDKSGLPSDRFSAERTGGSVSTLTIQRTQQEDSAVYLCASSSAGAKTEAFFGQGTRLTVV.

This clone was picked up a small number of times. The gene calls are TRBV6-4 and TRBJ2-2; 7 bases fit TRBD1. The V gene's germline CDR1 is MRHNA and CDR2 SNTAGT. The CDR3 contains 13 residues. Trimming took 6 bases from V and 5 from J; bases not matched to a gene: 3. CDR3 sequence: CASSLTGTGELFF. The CDR3 region has the DNA TGTGCCAGCAGCTTGACAGGGACCGGGGAGCTGTTTTTT.

The rearrangement links TRBV2 to TRBJ1-2; 7 nucleotides match TRBD1. V was pared by 0 bases and J by 4 bases, with 11 bases of the junction left unmatched. Germline CDR1 is SNHLY and CDR2 is FYNNEI. This CDR3 region has 17 residues. CDR3 nucleotides: TGTGCCAGCAGTGAAGCGCTTGCGGGACAGTTAGTCTATGGCTACACCTTC. It specifies CASSEALAGQLVYGYTF. The full variable domain, its missing parts supplied by reference TRBV2 and TRBJ1-2, is EPEVTQTPSHQVTQMGQEVILRCVPISNHLYFYWYRQILGQKVEFLVSFYNNEISEKSEIFDDQFSVERPDGSNFTLKIRSTKLEDSAMYFCASSEALAGQLVYGYTFGSGTRLTVV.

The rearrangement uses TRBV29-1 and TRBJ2-5, with no clear D. There are 15 residues in the CDR3. V gave up 4 bases and J gave up 1 base, with 16 bases separating them. CDR1 and CDR2 (germline): SQVTM, ANQGSEA. The CDR3 DNA follows: TGCAGCGTTGGAAACCTGGCCATGGCCCAAGAGACCCAGTACTTC. Its translation: CSVGNLAMAQETQYF.

This clone was counted only a few times. The rearrangement links TRBV4-2 to TRBJ1-4; D is uncertain. The germline V gene encodes CDR1 LGHNA and CDR2 YNFKEQ. The CDR3 sequence is 15 residues long. V was shortened by 1 base and J by 5 bases, with 11 bases between the two germline ends. This CDR3 reads CASSQGARGNEKLFF. In DNA form, the CDR3 reads TGTGCCAGCAGCCAAGGGGCCAGAGGGAATGAAAAACTGTTTTTT.

J is TRBJ2-5 and V is TRBV29-1, with TRBD2 identical over 8 bases. V gave up 4 bases and J gave up 5 bases; unmatched junction bases: 9. The CDR3 totals 14 residues. Germline V lookup: CDR1 SQVTM, CDR2 ANQGSEA. CDR3 loop: CSVARGGTKETQYF. The CDR3 nucleotides are TGCAGCGTTGCCCGGGGGGGAACCAAGGAGACCCAGTACTTC.

J is TRBJ2-7 and V is TRBV27; weak D call: TRBD1 (5 bases). Germline CDR1 reads MNHEY; CDR2 reads SMNVEV (reference sequence). The CDR3 has 15 amino acids. The V gene lost 4 bases and the J gene lost 0 bases, with 13 bases spanning the gap. The chain's CDR3 is CASSSQGTPSYEQYF. In DNA form, the CDR3 reads TGTGCCAGCAGTTCTCAGGGTACTCCCTCCTACGAGCAGTACTTC.

The V call is TRBV6-2 or TRBV6-3, the J call TRBJ1-5; maybe TRBD1 (5 bases). The CDR3 length is 17 residues. Germline lookup yields CDR1 MNHEY and CDR2 SVGEGT. V was shortened by 2 bases and J by 0 bases, with 14 bases between the two germline ends. CDR3 loop: CASSYGGARHSNQPQHF. CDR3 DNA: TGTGCCAGCAGTTACGGCGGGGCCCGGCATAGCAATCAGCCCCAGCATTTT.

This clone was observed a handful of times. The chain links TRBV4-2 to TRBJ2-5, with TRBD2 as a possible D gene (5 bases). Trimming cost V 0 bases and J 2 bases, with 7 bases left between them. Germline V CDR1 and CDR2: LGHNA, YNFKEQ. The CDR3 is made up of 14 amino acids. The CDR3 DNA sequence: TGTGCCAGCAGCCAAGAACTAGTACAAGAGACCCAGTACTTC. Amino acids: CASSQELVQETQYF.